The next 30 T cell receptor beta chains were all read from a single sample in a study of vaccination effects on CD4 cells after COVID-19. For these receptors, no antigen is known. The repertoire was sequenced with immunoSEQ multiplex PCR; TCRdb's copy has only in-frame clones and lacks some. Found here are 55,000 to 65,000 clones, 81% of them singletons; the top ten hold about 2.4%. ViraFEST assay sequencing came after antigen-specific CD4+ T cells were expanded with viral peptide pools. Following culture for about 11 days, CD4+ T cells were isolated. Sequenced material: CD4+ T cells from PBMCs cultured with HCoV-229E spike peptides, taken before COVID-19 vaccination. The source is a human donor who received a COVID-19 vaccine.

The table lists this clone with a count of one. The V call is TRBV29-1, the J call TRBJ2-3, with a tentative D call TRBD1 (5 bases). Per the germline V gene, CDR1 is SQVTM and CDR2 is ANQGSEA. The CDR3 spans 15 residues. V dropped 0 bases and J dropped 0 bases, with 10 bases sitting between them. The CDR3: CSVEDPRVSTDTQYF. The CDR3 coding sequence is TGCAGCGTTGAAGATCCCAGGGTTAGCACAGATACGCAGTATTTT.

This clone was seen more than once but under ten times. The chain is built from TRBV5-1 and TRBJ2-6; 8 positions match TRBD1. V dropped 1 base and J dropped 0; count of bases not matched to a gene: 9. CDR1 is SGHRS, CDR2 YFSETQ, per germline. The CDR3 is 19 residues long. Written as DNA, the CDR3 is TGCGCCAGCAGCTTGTGGGGGGACAGGCCTAGCTCTGGGGCCAACGTCCTGACTTTC. This gives the protein CASSLWGDRPSSGANVLTF.

This sequence joins TRBV7-2 and TRBJ2-1; D possibly corresponds to TRBD2 (6 bases). The CDR3 loop spans 16 amino acids. Germline values: CDR1 SGHTA, CDR2 FQGNSA. The V gene lost 0 bases and the J gene lost 10 bases, with 19 bases spanning the gap. The CDR3 loop is CASSLAGTAGLREQFF. The DNA for the CDR3 is TGTGCCAGCAGCTTAGCAGGGACTGCGGGCCTCAGGGAGCAGTTCTTC.

The chain has TRBV19 and TRBJ1-1, with 7 bases that match TRBD1. Germline V gene lookup returns CDR1 LNHDA and CDR2 SQIVND (reference sequence). This CDR3 is 13 amino acids long. V was clipped by 5 bases and J by 6 bases; unmatched bases: 6. The CDR3 loop is CASSLTGRAEAFF. For the CDR3, the DNA is TGTGCCAGTAGTCTGACAGGGCGGGCTGAAGCTTTCTTT.

J is TRBJ1-2 and V is TRBV7-9, with D perhaps TRBD1 (6 bases). V was trimmed by 1 base and J by 6 bases, leaving 15 bases between them. Germline CDR1 reads SEHNR; CDR2 reads FQNEAQ (reference sequence). This CDR3 comprises 15 residues. This CDR3 reads CASSLVQGEKNGYTF. The CDR3 nucleotides read TGTGCCAGCAGCTTAGTACAGGGCGAGAAGAATGGCTACACCTTC.

The chain carries TRBV3-1 (or the pseudogene TRBV3-2) and TRBJ2-5; 7 nucleotides agree with TRBD1. This CDR3 contains 15 residues. V gave up 5 bases and J gave up 5 bases; unmatched junction bases: 11. The V gene's germline CDR1 is LGHDT and CDR2 YNNKEL (reference sequence). The chain's CDR3 is CASSGGDRTGETQYF. The CDR3 coding sequence is TGTGCCAGCAGCGGGGGAGACCGGACAGGTGAGACCCAGTACTTC.

CDR3: CATSETGTGSNSPLHF. CDR3 DNA sequence: TGTGCCACCAGCGAGACCGGGACAGGGAGTAATTCACCCCTCCACTTT. This chain connects TRBV15 to TRBJ1-6, with 9 nucleotides matching TRBD1. This CDR3 has 16 residues. Trimming at V came to 5 bases and at J to 6 bases, leaving 8 bases not matched to a gene. CDR1 LNHNV and CDR2 YYDKDF come from the germline V gene (reference sequence).

The V and J genes are TRBV7-8 and TRBJ1-5; 8 positions match TRBD1. J gave up 5 bases and V 0 bases, and 6 bases lay outside the gene matches. Germline CDR1 SGHVS, CDR2 FQNEAQ. This CDR3 is 16 amino acids long. DNA of the CDR3: TGTGCCAGCAGCTTAGCAGGACAGGGTACTTATCAGCCCCAGCATTTT. This translates into CASSLAGQGTYQPQHF.

The table lists this clone with a count of one. The rearrangement links TRBV5-1 to TRBJ2-3, with TRBD1 matching 8 bases. Germline V gene data show CDR1 as SGHRS and CDR2 as YFSETQ. The CDR3 has 15 amino acids. The J segment lost 0 bases and the V segment lost 4 bases, leaving 4 bases of the junction unmatched. For the CDR3, the DNA is TGCGCCAGCAGCGGGGGACAGGCGAGCACAGATACGCAGTATTTT. Translation gives CASSGGQASTDTQYF. The full variable domain, rest sourced from reference TRBV5-1 and TRBJ2-3, is KAGVTQTPRYLIKTRGQQVTLSCSPISGHRSVSWYQQTPGQGLQFLFEYFSETQRNKGNFPGRFSGRQFSNSRSEMNVSTLELGDSALYLCASSGGQASTDTQYFGPGTRLTVL.

This clone was counted a few times. The rearrangement uses TRBV9 and TRBJ1-6; a weak D match, TRBD1 (6 bases). Germline V CDR1 and CDR2: SGDLS, YYNGEE. V was clipped by 6 bases and J by 6 bases, with 13 bases between them. The CDR3 totals 14 residues. CDR3 residues: CASTTQGPNSPLHF. In nucleotides, the CDR3 is TGTGCCAGCACCACACAGGGTCCTAATTCACCCCTCCACTTT.

The chain couples TRBV6-5 to TRBJ2-1; D gene uncertain. This CDR3 spans 14 amino acids. Trimming left V 8 bases short and J 9 bases short, with 20 bases between. Germline V gene sequence: CDR1 MNHEY, CDR2 SVGAGI. The CDR3 loop reads CASAARLLWGEQFF. The CDR3 region has the DNA TGTGCCAGCGCGGCCCGGCTGCTCTGGGGTGAGCAGTTCTTC.

The chain recombines TRBV3-1 (or the pseudogene TRBV3-2) with TRBJ1-4; possibly TRBD1 for D (6 bases). The CDR3 length is 14 residues. Trimming shortened V by 4 bases and J by 1 base, and 7 bases separated the two germline ends. In germline, CDR1 is LGHDT, CDR2 YNNKEL (reference sequence). The CDR3 is CASSPRGTNEKLFF. In DNA form, the CDR3 reads TGTGCCAGCAGCCCCAGGGGAACTAATGAAAAACTGTTTTTT.

The CDR3 protein is CASCSSTGLNEKLFF. Here the CDR3 DNA reads TGTGCCAGCTGCTCATCGACAGGGTTAAATGAAAAACTGTTTTTT. V is TRBV6-5 and J is TRBJ1-4; TRBD1 matches 7 bases. V gave up 8 bases and J gave up 5 bases; unmatched junction bases: 11. There are 15 residues in the CDR3. Per the germline V gene, CDR1 is MNHEY and CDR2 is SVGAGI.

The V gene is TRBV9, the J gene TRBJ2-3; D is unresolved. The CDR3 is 14 amino acids. V gave up 0 bases and J gave up 0 bases, with 5 bases separating them. CDR1 and CDR2 from the germline V gene are SGDLS and YYNGEE. The CDR3 DNA sequence: TGTGCCAGCAGCGTAGACCTCAGCACAGATACGCAGTATTTT. Protein product: CASSVDLSTDTQYF.

This chain connects TRBV3-1 (or the pseudogene TRBV3-2) to TRBJ1-5, with 7 bases lining up with TRBD1. The germline CDR1 and CDR2 sequences are LGHDT and YNNKEL (reference sequence). Trimming took 3 bases from V and 3 from J; bases not matched to a gene: 5. The CDR3 has 15 residues. The CDR3 spells CASSQGTGDNQPQHF. CDR3 DNA sequence: TGTGCCAGCAGCCAGGGTACAGGGGACAATCAGCCCCAGCATTTT.

This chain joins TRBV7-9 and TRBJ1-6; D is undetermined. The CDR3 spans 16 residues. Germline V gives CDR1 SEHNR, CDR2 FQNEAQ (reference sequence). Deletions cut 5 bases from V and 2 bases from J, with 13 bases between. The CDR3 region has the DNA TGTGCCAGCAGCGCGGAGAATAAGACCTATAATTCACCCCTCCACTTT. The encoded protein is CASSAENKTYNSPLHF.

The V and J genes are TRBV6-6 and TRBJ2-7; D not certain. Germline V gene data show CDR1 as MNHNY and CDR2 as SVGAGI (reference sequence). The V end was cut by 0 bases, the J end by 3 bases, with 6 bases between. CDR3 length: 13 amino acids. DNA of the CDR3: TGTGCCAGCAGTTACTCTCAGGTCTACGAGCAGTACGTC. It encodes CASSYSQVYEQYV.

This rearrangement joins TRBV7-2 to TRBJ1-5; 7 bases fit TRBD1. Trimming took 5 bases from V and 6 from J; bases not matched to a gene: 7. The germline CDR1 and CDR2 sequences are SGHTA and FQGNSA. The CDR3 loop spans 14 amino acids. Here the CDR3 reads CASSRQGGVQPQHF. In DNA form, the CDR3 reads TGTGCCAGCAGCAGACAGGGTGGGGTTCAGCCCCAGCATTTT.

V and J are TRBV7-2 and TRBJ1-5; TRBD1 matches 8 bases. The V gene end was trimmed by 4 bases and the J gene end by 11 bases; junction bases not matched to a gene: 10. Germline loops: CDR1 SGHTA, CDR2 FQGNSA. This CDR3 has 14 amino acids. CDR3: CASSSYGQGGSQHF. As DNA, the CDR3 is TGTGCCAGCAGCTCATACGGACAGGGAGGTTCCCAGCATTTT.

The rearrangement joins TRBV18 to TRBJ1-2; maybe TRBD1 (5 bases). Trimming shortened V by 6 bases and J by 5 bases, and 13 bases separated the two germline ends. The CDR3 runs 13 residues. Germline CDR1 reads KGHSH; CDR2 reads LQKENI. The CDR3 loop is CASSPGRTYGYTF. The CDR3 DNA reads TGTGCCAGCTCCCCGGGACGGACATATGGCTACACCTTC.

The V gene is TRBV14, the J gene TRBJ2-6, with no clear D. The germline CDR1 and CDR2 sequences are SGHDN and FVKESK. The CDR3 length is 15 residues. Trimming removed 5 bases from V and 2 bases from J, with 10 bases in between. The CDR3 reads CASSTGGAGANVLTF. The CDR3 nucleotides are TGTGCCAGCAGCACGGGTGGAGCTGGGGCCAACGTCCTGACTTTC. Full variable domain (missing parts from reference TRBV14 and TRBJ2-6): EAGVTQFPSHSVIEKGQTVTLRCDPISGHDNLYWYRRVMGKEIKFLLHFVKESKQDESGMPNNRFLAERTGGTYSTLKVQPAELEDSGVYFCASSTGGAGANVLTFGAGSRLTVL.

This clone was detected once. The chain carries TRBV11-3 and TRBJ2-2; 8 bases map to TRBD2. The trim removed 4 bases at V and 1 base at J, leaving 2 bases unmatched. Looked up from germline, CDR1 is SGHNT and CDR2 is YENEEA. The CDR3 covers 15 residues. CDR3 DNA sequence: TGTGCCAGCAGCTCCAGCGGGGGGAACACCGGGGAGCTGTTTTTT. This encodes CASSSSGGNTGELFF.

J is TRBJ2-7 and V is TRBV4-1; D remains ambiguous. CDR1 MGHRA and CDR2 YSYEKL come from the germline V gene. V gave up 1 base and J gave up 2 bases, with 18 bases separating them. The CDR3 spans 17 residues. CDR3 loop: CASSQGFPPLAAYEQYV. The CDR3, as DNA: TGCGCCAGCAGCCAAGGTTTCCCTCCCCTTGCGGCCTACGAGCAGTACGTC.

The CDR3 region has the DNA TGTGCCAGCAGCGTAGGAGGGGCAGGTAGGACTGAAGCTTTCTTT. Translating gives CASSVGGAGRTEAFF. The V and J genes are TRBV9 and TRBJ1-1; a weak D match, TRBD1 (5 bases). Trimming removed 0 bases at V and 5 bases at J, with 14 bases between. Germline V lookup: CDR1 SGDLS, CDR2 YYNGEE. The CDR3 loop spans 15 amino acids.

The rearrangement links TRBV24-1 to TRBJ2-7, with D perhaps matching TRBD1 or TRBD2 (5 bases each). Germline V gives CDR1 KGHDR, CDR2 SFDVKD. V lost 4 bases to trimming and J lost 0 bases, with 12 bases between them. This CDR3 has 15 residues. This CDR3 is CATSDQGRSSYEQYV. The CDR3 DNA reads as TGTGCCACCAGTGACCAGGGACGGAGCTCCTACGAGCAGTACGTC.

J is TRBJ1-6 and V is TRBV3-1 (or the pseudogene TRBV3-2); D is possibly TRBD1 (5 bases). The V gene's germline CDR1 is LGHDT and CDR2 YNNKEL (reference sequence). V was clipped by 4 bases and J by 7 bases, with 11 bases between them. The CDR3 runs to 14 residues. Here the CDR3 DNA reads TGTGCCAGCAGCCTTATGCGACAGAATTCACCCCTCCACTTT. It codes for CASSLMRQNSPLHF.

This rearrangement joins TRBV19 to TRBJ1-2; D unresolved. The CDR3 runs 13 residues. Germline V gene sequence: CDR1 LNHDA, CDR2 SQIVND (reference sequence). V lost 4 bases and J lost 6, with 12 bases in between. The CDR3 coding sequence is TGTGCCAGTAGTACCCCAAGTGGGGATGGCTACACCTTC. Encoded protein: CASSTPSGDGYTF.

The chain uses TRBV5-1 and TRBJ2-5; D possibly uses TRBD1 or TRBD2 (5 bases each). The length of the CDR3 is 16 residues. Trimming stripped 4 bases from V and 4 bases from J, with 20 bases between. The germline gives CDR1 SGHRS, CDR2 YFSETQ. CDR3 coding DNA: TGCGCCAGCAGCCCCTGGGTAGGGGCGGGTGGAGAGACCCAGTACTTC. Its protein product is CASSPWVGAGGETQYF.

The rearrangement uses TRBV29-1 and TRBJ1-2; TRBD1 might be the D (6 bases). This CDR3 is built from 13 residues. The V end was cut by 6 bases, the J end by 4 bases, with 15 bases between. Germline V gene lookup returns CDR1 SQVTM and CDR2 ANQGSEA. CDR3 residues: CSVIPRGGYGYTF. The DNA of the CDR3 is TGCAGCGTAATTCCCAGGGGTGGCTATGGCTACACCTTC.

This rearrangement joins TRBV6-5 to TRBJ1-1; D possibly corresponds to TRBD1 (6 bases). This CDR3 has 15 residues. V lost 10 bases to trimming and J lost 3 bases, with 21 bases between them. The V gene's germline CDR1 is MNHEY and CDR2 SVGAGI. The CDR3 region has the DNA TGTGCCACCTTCCCCGGGGGGCGAGGAGACACTGAAGCTTTCTTT. Translation gives CATFPGGRGDTEAFF.